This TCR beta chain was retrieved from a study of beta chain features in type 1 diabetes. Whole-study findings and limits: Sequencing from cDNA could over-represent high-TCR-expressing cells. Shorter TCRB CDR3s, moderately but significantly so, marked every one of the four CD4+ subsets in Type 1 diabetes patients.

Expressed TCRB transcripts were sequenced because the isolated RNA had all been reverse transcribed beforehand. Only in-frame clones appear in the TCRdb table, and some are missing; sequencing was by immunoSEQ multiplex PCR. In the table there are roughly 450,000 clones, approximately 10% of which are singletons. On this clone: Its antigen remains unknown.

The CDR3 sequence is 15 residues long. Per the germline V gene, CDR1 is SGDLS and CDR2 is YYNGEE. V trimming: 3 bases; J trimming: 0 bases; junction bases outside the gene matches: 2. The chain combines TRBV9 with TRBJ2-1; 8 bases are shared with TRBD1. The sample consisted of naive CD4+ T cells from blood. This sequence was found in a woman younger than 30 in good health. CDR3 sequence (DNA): TGTGCCAGCAGCGCAGGGGGCAACTCCTACAATGAGCAGTTCTTC. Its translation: CASSAGGNSYNEQFF.